Many counts were recorded for the clone carrying this T cell receptor (beta chain). Its matching antigen is unknown. Other autoimmune diseases, uncontrolled infections, pregnancy and lactation each led to patient exclusion. V gave up 3 bases and J gave up 8 bases, with 14 bases separating them. The CDR3 covers 15 residues. The authors amplified TCR beta CDR3 regions, and they did so from RNA transcripts for repertoire sequencing. HTBI primers were employed in first-round RT-PCR, then a second-round multiplex PCR followed. Each CDR3 protein gets one entry after TCRdb re-called the multiplex PCR reads with MiXCR. Seen here are over a million distinct CDR3 sequences, less than 45% observed once, and the top ten hold 11%. The sample originates from a study of Graves' ophthalmopathy and Graves' hyperthyroidism. About the study: Being free of ophthalmopathy for 18 months of follow-up defined stable hyperthyroidism. General study findings and limits: Cross-validated, the 13-signature model showed 87.88%/81.08% sensitivity/specificity, and 80%/75% in the test set. The model forecast ophthalmopathy progression, reaching around 66% sensitivity and approximately 72% specificity.

The sequence was collected from an adult man with Graves' hyperthyroidism. Sequencing was carried out using peripheral blood or thyroid tissue (not recorded which). This chain joins TRBV12-3 or TRBV12-4 and TRBJ1-6; a possible D gene is TRBD1 (6 bases). CDR3 bases: TGTGCCAGCAGTTTCTCTAACAGGGTTTATTCACCCCTCCACTTT. This gives the protein CASSFSNRVYSPLHF.